This T cell receptor (beta chain) stems from a study of blood T cell repertoires in COVID-19. Some clones are missing from TCRdb's copy, which holds only in-frame ones; the method was immunoSEQ multiplex PCR. The data hold roughly 100,000 clones, with 70% to 90% observed a single time. The CDR3 loop spans 18 amino acids. V lost 5 bases and J lost 1; bases outside the gene matches: 9. Germline V gene data show CDR1 as LNHDA and CDR2 as SQIVND (reference sequence). Input material: peripheral blood. The receptor comes from a man aged 50 or older with active or convalescent COVID-19. The J gene is TRBJ2-5, the V gene TRBV19; TRBD2 matches 14 bases. CDR3 loop: CASSPGTSGGQFQETQYF. The CDR3 coding sequence is TGTGCCAGTAGTCCGGGGACTAGCGGGGGCCAATTCCAAGAGACCCAGTACTTC.